This T cell receptor (beta chain) originates from a study of sequential checkpoint blockade in melanoma. Documented treatment: randomized to nivolumab then ipilimumab (arm A) or the reverse (arm B). Trimming cost V 5 bases and J 3 bases; bases outside gene matches: 6. The V gene's germline CDR1 is GTSNPN and CDR2 SVGIG (reference sequence). CDR3 length: 14 residues. Sequencing was performed with immunoSEQ multiplex PCR; in TCRdb, only in-frame clones are kept and a portion is missing. This sample yields 30,000 or so clones, of which around 82% are seen a single time; approximately 18% belongs to the top ten.

The chain joins TRBV30 to TRBJ1-5, with 8 positions matching TRBD1. This receptor was obtained from a human donor with melanoma. The source was CD8+ T cells sorted from blood (inferred from file names), collected from a patient given nivolumab and ipilimumab in sequence. The CDR3 region is CAWSSGGSNQPQHF. As DNA, the CDR3 is TGTGCCTGGTCATCAGGGGGCTCCAATCAGCCCCAGCATTTT.